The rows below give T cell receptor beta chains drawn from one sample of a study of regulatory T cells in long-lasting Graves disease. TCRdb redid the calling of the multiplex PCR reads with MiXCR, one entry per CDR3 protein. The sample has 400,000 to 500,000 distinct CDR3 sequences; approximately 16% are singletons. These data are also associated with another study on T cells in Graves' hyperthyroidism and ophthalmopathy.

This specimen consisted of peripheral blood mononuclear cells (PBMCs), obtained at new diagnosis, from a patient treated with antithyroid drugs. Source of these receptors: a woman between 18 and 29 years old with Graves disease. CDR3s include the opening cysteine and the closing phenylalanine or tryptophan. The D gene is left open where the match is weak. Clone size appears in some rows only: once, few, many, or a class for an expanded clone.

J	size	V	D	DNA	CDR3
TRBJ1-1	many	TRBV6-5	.	TGTGCCAGCAGTTATCAGGGCGGTCGAATGAACACTGAAGCTTTCTTT	CASSYQGGRMNTEAFF
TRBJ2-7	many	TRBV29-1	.	TGCAGCGTTACCCCTACCCTGGGGCTAGGGTTTGGGTACGAGCAGTACTTC	CSVTPTLGLGFGYEQYF
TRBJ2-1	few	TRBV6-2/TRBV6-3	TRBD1	TGTGCCAGCAGTAAGGACAGGTTCGCCTACAATGAGCAGTTCTTC	CASSKDRFAYNEQFF
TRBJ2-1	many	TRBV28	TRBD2	TGTGCCAGCAGTTTGGGGGGGAGGTTGAGGAATGAGCAGTTCTTC	CASSLGGRLRNEQFF
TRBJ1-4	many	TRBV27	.	TGTGCCAGCAGTTTCGGGGAAAAACTGTTTTTT	CASSFGEKLFF
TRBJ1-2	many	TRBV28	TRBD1	TGTGCCAGCAGTTTACGTAGTAGGGGGCGCTCGGAGGGCTACACCTTC	CASSLRSRGRSEGYTF
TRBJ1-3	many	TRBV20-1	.	TGCAGTGCTAGTCTCATCTCTGGAAACACCATATATTTT	CSASLISGNTIYF
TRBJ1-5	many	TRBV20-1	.	TGCAGTGCTAGACAGGCCGATCAGCCCCAGCATTTT	CSARQADQPQHF
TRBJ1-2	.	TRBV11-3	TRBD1	TGTGCCAGCAGCCACCCCCCCACAGGGGCCTATGGCTACACCTTC	CASSHPPTGAYGYTF
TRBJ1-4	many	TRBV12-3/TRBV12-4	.	TGTGCCAGCAGTTTACCGCTACAGGCTGAAAAACTGTTTTTT	CASSLPLQAEKLFF
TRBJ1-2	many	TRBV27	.	TGTGCCAGCAAACTAGACCAGGGGAGTTACTATGGCTACACCTTC	CASKLDQGSYYGYTF
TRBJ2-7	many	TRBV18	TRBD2	TGTGCCAGCTCACTTCCGGGCGGGAGCGGGGCCGAGCAGTACTTC	CASSLPGGSGAEQYF
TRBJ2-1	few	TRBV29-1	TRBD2	TGCAGCGTTGGGGCAGGGACTAGCAATGAGCAGTTCTTC	CSVGAGTSNEQFF
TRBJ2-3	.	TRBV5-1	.	TGCGCCAGCAGCTTAACGCGCGGTAGATCAGATACGCAGTATTTT	CASSLTRGRSDTQYF
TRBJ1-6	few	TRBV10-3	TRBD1	TGTGCCATCAGTGACTTTCCAGGGGGCTACTCACCCCTCCACTTT	CAISDFPGGYSPLHF
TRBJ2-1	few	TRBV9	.	TGTGCCAGCAGCGTAGCAGTAGGTTGGTCTAGCACCGATGAGCAGTTCTTC	CASSVAVGWSSTDEQFF
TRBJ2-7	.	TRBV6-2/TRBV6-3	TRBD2	TGTGCCAGCAGTTACGAGCGGGGGAGGGCCCTCCACGAGCAGTACTTC	CASSYERGRALHEQYF
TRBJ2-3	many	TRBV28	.	TGTGCCAGCAGTTTATCCTGGGACCCCACAGATACGCAGTATTTT	CASSLSWDPTDTQYF
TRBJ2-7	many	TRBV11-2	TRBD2	TGTGCCAGCAGCCTGTGGGGTGCGGCGGGAGGGCCCATCGAGCAGTACTTC	CASSLWGAAGGPIEQYF
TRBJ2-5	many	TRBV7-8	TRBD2	TGTGCCAGCAGCGCACCGGGACTAGAAGAGACCCAGTACTTC	CASSAPGLEETQYF
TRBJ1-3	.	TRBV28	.	TGTGCCAGCAATGGGGCCTTCTCTGGAAACACCATATATTTT	CASNGAFSGNTIYF
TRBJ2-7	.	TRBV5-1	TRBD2	TGCGCCAGCAGCTTGACTAGCGATCGCTACGAGCAGTACTTC	CASSLTSDRYEQYF
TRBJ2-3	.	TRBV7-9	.	TGTGCCAGCAGCTTAGATGGGGCGCGAGGCACAGATACGCAGTATTTT	CASSLDGARGTDTQYF
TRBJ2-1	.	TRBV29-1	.	TGCAGCGTTGAAGACCTAGGACTCCCGGATGAGCAGTTCTTC	CSVEDLGLPDEQFF
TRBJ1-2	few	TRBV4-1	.	TGCGCCAGCAGCCAGCAGGGTGTGGGTGACTATGGCTACACCTTC	CASSQQGVGDYGYTF
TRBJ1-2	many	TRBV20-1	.	TGCAGTGCTAGAGCGGCACAGGTCGGCGGCTACACCTTC	CSARAAQVGGYTF
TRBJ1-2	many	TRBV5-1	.	TGCGCCAGCAGAGGAGGGTTTGTCTATGGCTACACCTTC	CASRGGFVYGYTF
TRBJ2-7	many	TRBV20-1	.	TGCAGTGCCCGCGGGGGCCCCTACGAGCAGTACTTC	CSARGGPYEQYF
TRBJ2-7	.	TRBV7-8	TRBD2	TGTGCCAGCAGCTTAAATCTCCGGACTAGCGGGATTTACGAGCAGTACTTC	CASSLNLRTSGIYEQYF
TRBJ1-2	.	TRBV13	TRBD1	TGTGCCAGCAGCACTCATACCGGGACAGGGGCGATCATGGATTATGGCTACACCTTC	CASSTHTGTGAIMDYGYTF
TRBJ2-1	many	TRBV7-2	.	TGTGCCAGCAGCTCCCGGGCCGGGAACTACAATGAGCAGTTCTTC	CASSSRAGNYNEQFF
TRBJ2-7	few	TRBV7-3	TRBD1	TGTGCCAGCAGCCCCACGCCAGGGGGTCTGTACGAGCAGTACTTC	CASSPTPGGLYEQYF
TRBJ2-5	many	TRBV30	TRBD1	TGTGCCTGGAGGGGGACAGGGGTGGAGACCCAGTACTTC	CAWRGTGVETQYF
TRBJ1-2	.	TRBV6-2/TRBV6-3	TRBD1	TGTGCCAGTGACCAGGGGGATGGCTACACCTTC	CASDQGDGYTF
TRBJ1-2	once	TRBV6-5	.	TGTGCCAGCAGTTACCTCGGAGGGGTCAATGGCTACACCTTC	CASSYLGGVNGYTF